The rows below give T cell receptor beta chains drawn from one sample of a study of early T cells in non-severe SARS-CoV-2 infection. TCRdb ran MiXCR on the 5' RACE reads and lists one entry per CDR3 protein. The repertoire includes tens of thousands of distinct CDR3 sequences, around 12% of them detected once, and about 1.3% sits in the top ten. Sequencing was done on a sample of whole blood. These TCRs come from an adult who was a healthcare worker with PCR-confirmed SARS-CoV-2 infection or an uninfected control (not recorded which). Each CDR3 is given with its conserved first and last residue. The D gene is left open where the match is weak. Some rows have no size entry. The others give once, few or many, or a class for an expanded clone.

V gene	clone size	D gene	J gene	CDR3 DNA	CDR3 protein
TRBV14	many	NA	TRBJ2-1	TGTGCCAGCAGCTGGGGTTTTGAGCAGTTCTTC	CASSWGFEQFF
TRBV6-6	many	NA	TRBJ2-4	TGTGCCAGCAGTTACGGGGGGACCAAAAACATTCAGTACTTC	CASSYGGTKNIQYF
TRBV2	many	TRBD2	TRBJ2-6	TGTGCCAGCAGGGCTAGCGGGAGGATTGGTGGGGCCAACGTCCTGACTTTC	CASRASGRIGGANVLTF
TRBV29-1	many	NA	TRBJ2-5	TGCAGCGGTGCGGGACAAACCCAAGAGACCCAGTACTTC	CSGAGQTQETQYF
TRBV6-1	many	TRBD1	TRBJ2-5	TGTGCCAGCAGTGAAGTGGCAGGGGGCGGGATTGAGGAGACCCAGTACTTC	CASSEVAGGGIEETQYF
TRBV30	many	TRBD1	TRBJ2-6	TGTGCCTGGAGTGGGGACAGGGCCTCTTCTGGGGCCAACGTCCTGACTTTC	CAWSGDRASSGANVLTF
TRBV29-1	many	TRBD2	TRBJ2-1	TGCAGCGTAGCCGACCGAGGAAGCGGGAGTAGGAATGAGCAGTTCTTC	CSVADRGSGSRNEQFF
TRBV10-3	NA	NA	TRBJ2-1	TGTGCCATCAGCAATTCCACGAGCTCCTACAATGAGCAGTTCTTC	CAISNSTSSYNEQFF
TRBV29-1	many	NA	TRBJ2-5	TGCAGCGTTGAGAAAGGTAGCGAGTACTTC	CSVEKGSEYF
TRBV27	many	TRBD1	TRBJ2-7	TGTGCCAGCAGTCAATCCACAGGGGGTGCCTACGAGCAGTACTTC	CASSQSTGGAYEQYF
TRBV12-3/TRBV12-4	many	TRBD2	TRBJ2-3	TGTGCCAGCAGTCCAGGGACTAGCGGGAGGGCAGATACGCAGTATTTT	CASSPGTSGRADTQYF
TRBV12-3/TRBV12-4	many	NA	TRBJ1-6	TGTGCCAGCAGTTTAAGGCCAGCGGGGTCACCCCTCCACTTT	CASSLRPAGSPLHF
TRBV11-2	once	NA	TRBJ1-1	TGTGCCAGCAGCTTAGGACAGGACACTGAAGCTTTCTTT	CASSLGQDTEAFF
TRBV12-2	many	NA	TRBJ1-1	TGTGCAAGTCGCTCATTCCCCATGAACACTGAAGCTTTCTTT	CASRSFPMNTEAFF
TRBV7-2	many	NA	TRBJ1-5	TGTGCCAGCAGCCCGCTGGGGAATAGCAATCAGCCCCAGCATTTT	CASSPLGNSNQPQHF
TRBV19	many	TRBD2	TRBJ2-1	TGTGCCAGTAGTGAACTAGCGGGGGAGTACAGTGAGCAGTTCTTC	CASSELAGEYSEQFF
TRBV28	many	NA	TRBJ2-7	TGTGCCAGCAGCTCCCCCCAGGGTAGCTACGAGCAGTACTTC	CASSSPQGSYEQYF
TRBV29-1	few	NA	TRBJ2-7	TGCAGCGTTCTCCCAGGGAACTTTGCCGAGCAGTACTTC	CSVLPGNFAEQYF
TRBV14	NA	TRBD1	TRBJ2-6	TGTGCCAGCAGGAACAGGGGGCTTGGGGCCAACGTCCTGACTTTC	CASRNRGLGANVLTF
TRBV29-1	many	TRBD1	TRBJ2-7	TGCAGCGTCCCTGGACAGGGGTTCTCCTACGAGCAGTACTTC	CSVPGQGFSYEQYF
TRBV7-9	many	TRBD2	TRBJ2-1	TGTGCCAGCAGCTTAGTAGGCGGGAGGTCGGGCTATGAGCAGTTCTTC	CASSLVGGRSGYEQFF
TRBV28	few	NA	TRBJ2-7	TGTGCCAGCAGTCTCTACGAGCAGTACTTC	CASSLYEQYF
TRBV7-9	many	TRBD2	TRBJ2-3	TGTGCCAGCAGCACGGGACTAGCGATTACAGATACGCAGTATTTT	CASSTGLAITDTQYF
TRBV20-1	NA	NA	TRBJ2-7	TGCAGTGCTAGATGGAACCGCATCCCCTACGAGCAGTACTTC	CSARWNRIPYEQYF
TRBV29-1	many	NA	TRBJ2-5	TGCAGCGTTGCAAGGGGCTCACAGACCCAGTACTTC	CSVARGSQTQYF
TRBV28	many	NA	TRBJ1-2	TGTGCCAGCAGTTTAGGGACCACCTATGGCTACACCTTC	CASSLGTTYGYTF
TRBV28	many	NA	TRBJ2-7	TGTGCCAGCAGCCCACAGGGGACTCGCTCCTACGAGCAGTACTTC	CASSPQGTRSYEQYF
TRBV29-1	many	NA	TRBJ1-6	TGCAGCGTTGGGGTCGACCAGAATTCACCCCTCCACTTT	CSVGVDQNSPLHF